This is a list of T cell receptor beta chains from one sample in a study of cytomegalovirus exposure and HLA in healthy donors. Here immunoSEQ multiplex PCR was the method, and the copy in TCRdb shows in-frame clones only, minus some. The repertoire holds approximately 170,000 clones, with about 79% as singletons. The sequenced sample consisted of PBMCs. These receptors were collected from a female donor in good health and CMV-seronegative. The CDR3 runs from the conserved cysteine through the conserved F or W. Each record gives: V gene, D gene, J gene, clone size, CDR3 DNA, CDR3 protein. D genes are given only for firm matches. Clone size appears in some rows only: once, few, many, or a class for an expanded clone.

TRBV4-3	NA	TRBJ2-1	NA	TGCGCCAGCAGCCGGGACATAAACAGGGAGGCGGGGGACGCTGAGCAGTTCTTC	CASSRDINREAGDAEQFF
TRBV5-6	NA	TRBJ2-6	NA	TGTGCCAGCAGCCTACGACACGGCCTGACTTTC	CASSLRHGLTF
TRBV7-2	NA	TRBJ2-1	NA	TGTGCCAGCAAAACATATGGGAGCAATGAGCAGTTCTTC	CASKTYGSNEQFF
TRBV7-2	TRBD2	TRBJ2-1	once	TGTGCCAGCAGCTTAGTGGCGGGAGCGCCGTTCTTC	CASSLVAGAPFF
TRBV4-1	NA	TRBJ2-3	once	TGCGCCAGCAGCCAAGCGGCGACAGTGGCGAATACGCAGTATTTT	CASSQAATVANTQYF
TRBV14	NA	TRBJ2-7	NA	TGTGCCAGCAGCGCTCACAACGAGCAGTACTTC	CASSAHNEQYF
TRBV21-1	NA	TRBJ1-1	NA	TGTGCCAGAACTAGACAGGGGACTGAAGCTTTCTTT	CARTRQGTEAFF
TRBV30	TRBD1	TRBJ1-2	NA	TGTGCCTGGAGCCTGAAGGAACAGGGGGTCATTGGCTACACCTTC	CAWSLKEQGVIGYTF
TRBV2	TRBD2	TRBJ2-5	NA	TGTGCCAGCAGAGAGACGGGACTAGCAGTAGAGACCCAGTACTTC	CASRETGLAVETQYF
TRBV2	TRBD1	TRBJ1-1	NA	TGTGCCACCCAATCTGGCGCTTCCGGGACAGGGATTGGAGCTTTCTTT	CATQSGASGTGIGAFF
TRBV2	TRBD2	TRBJ2-7	NA	TGTGCCAGCAGTGAACAGACTAGCGGGGTCCACGAGCAGTACTTC	CASSEQTSGVHEQYF
TRBV9	NA	TRBJ2-1	NA	TGTGCCAGCAGCCCCCTGGGGGAGCGGGTTGAGTTCTTC	CASSPLGERVEFF
TRBV6-5	TRBD1	TRBJ2-7	NA	TGTGCCAGCAGTTCGACAGGGTCGGAGCAGTACTTC	CASSSTGSEQYF
TRBV25-1	NA	TRBJ2-7	once	TGTGCCAGCAGTGAATTGTTTCCAGGGTGGTTCGAGCAGTACTTC	CASSELFPGWFEQYF
TRBV6-5	NA	TRBJ2-1	NA	TGTGCCAGCAGTTCCTCAGAGGCCAGCTCCTACAATGAGCAGTTCTTC	CASSSSEASSYNEQFF
TRBV4-2	TRBD1	TRBJ2-3	NA	TGTGCCAGCAGCCGCGATGGGCCTAACAGGGGGGTAAACACAGATACGCAGTATTTT	CASSRDGPNRGVNTDTQYF
TRBV29-1	NA	TRBJ2-3	NA	TGCAGCGTACGGAGGGAACGGACAGATACGCAGTATTTT	CSVRRERTDTQYF
TRBV28	TRBD1	TRBJ1-2	NA	TGTGCCAGCAGGGACAGGGACAGAGGCTACACCTTC	CASRDRDRGYTF
TRBV7-3	TRBD2	TRBJ2-3	NA	TGTGCCAGCAGCTGGTCAGAGGGACTAGAGCAGTATTTT	CASSWSEGLEQYF
TRBV12-5	TRBD2	TRBJ2-2	few	TGTGCTAGTGGTTGGGCTAGCGGGGGGCCTAACACCGGGGAGCTGTTTTTT	CASGWASGGPNTGELFF
TRBV7-8	TRBD1	TRBJ1-2	NA	TGTGCCAGCAGCGTAGCCATGGGACAGGGGAATGGCTACACCTTC	CASSVAMGQGNGYTF
TRBV5-1	NA	TRBJ2-7	once	TGCGCCAGCAGCTTGGAGCCGGGGAGCTCCTACGAGCAGTACTTC	CASSLEPGSSYEQYF
TRBV5-4	TRBD2	TRBJ2-5	NA	TGTGCCAGCAGCCCTGGGACTAGCGGGGGGGGTTACCAAGAGACCCAGTACTTC	CASSPGTSGGGYQETQYF
TRBV11-2	NA	TRBJ2-4	NA	TGTGCCAGCAGCTTAGATCCCCACTCGGCCAAAAACAGTCAGTACTTC	CASSLDPHSAKNSQYF
TRBV29-1	NA	TRBJ2-6	NA	TGCAGCGTCCGATCAGGCTCTGGGGCCAACGTCCTGACTTTC	CSVRSGSGANVLTF
TRBV29-1	NA	TRBJ1-2	NA	TGCAGCGTGGGAGCCGGGGGAGGTAACTATGGCTACACCTTC	CSVGAGGGNYGYTF
TRBV5-1	NA	TRBJ2-1	NA	TGCGCCAGCAGCCTACAGGGTTCCTACAATGAGCAGTTCTTC	CASSLQGSYNEQFF
TRBV5-1	TRBD1	TRBJ1-1	NA	TGCGCCAGCAGCTTGGACAGGGGGGCGAACACTGAAGCTTTCTTT	CASSLDRGANTEAFF
TRBV5-5	NA	TRBJ2-3	NA	TGTGCCAGCAGCTTGGTCGCAGCGGTCCCCAGCACAGATACGCAGTATTTT	CASSLVAAVPSTDTQYF
TRBV7-2	NA	TRBJ2-3	few	TGTGCCAGCAGCTTAAACCGCCCTGAGGGTACGCAGTATTTT	CASSLNRPEGTQYF
TRBV5-6	NA	TRBJ2-1	NA	TGTGCCAGCAGCAAACCTAGCGCGAGCTCCTACAATGAGCAGTTCTTC	CASSKPSASSYNEQFF
TRBV27	NA	TRBJ2-7	NA	TGTGCCAGCAGTTTAGGAGCCGGGACCTACGAGCAGTACTTC	CASSLGAGTYEQYF
TRBV5-1	TRBD1	TRBJ2-7	NA	TGCGCCAGCAGCTTGTTAACAGGGGAATACGAGCAGTACTTC	CASSLLTGEYEQYF
TRBV7-2	NA	TRBJ1-2	once	TGTGCCAGCAGCTTAGCGCGGGGCAGGGCTAACTATGGCTACACCTTC	CASSLARGRANYGYTF
TRBV30	NA	TRBJ2-1	NA	TGTGCCTGGGTGCCGCGGACAAGTCACAATGAGCAGTTCTTC	CAWVPRTSHNEQFF
TRBV7-8	TRBD1	TRBJ1-5	NA	TGTGCCAGCAGCTTAGCCCGGGACAGGGAAGGTCAGCCCCAGCATTTT	CASSLARDREGQPQHF
TRBV7-9	TRBD2	TRBJ2-7	NA	TGTGCCAGCAGCTTAGGATTTGCGGGGGGCGAGCAGTACTTC	CASSLGFAGGEQYF
TRBV2	TRBD2	TRBJ2-5	NA	TGTGCCAGCAGTGTTTGGACGAGCGGGGCCGGGGAGCAGTACTTC	CASSVWTSGAGEQYF
TRBV28	NA	TRBJ2-7	NA	TGTGCCAGCAGTCCCCAGGGGCGGTATACCTACGAGCAGTACTTC	CASSPQGRYTYEQYF
TRBV6-6	NA	TRBJ2-2	NA	TGTGCCAGCAGCTCCGGGGGAGCGAACACCGGGGAGCTGTTTTTT	CASSSGGANTGELFF